A selection of T cell receptor beta chains follows, all from one sample in a study of shared clonotypes between healthy human individuals. The assay was immunoSEQ multiplex PCR, and TCRdb's table has in-frame clones only and misses some. The repertoire holds fewer than 700,000 clones, around 80% seen once, with 12% in the top ten. Sequencing was done on a sample of PBMCs. The receptors shown here come from a woman in her thirties or forties in good health. Some clones in this sample may be carry-over from other donors' samples. Both conserved end residues are part of each CDR3. D genes are given only for firm matches. The size entry is marked missing in some rows and otherwise reads once, few, many or a size class.

j_gene: TRBJ1-4
d_gene: .
len: 14
abundance: .
v_gene: TRBV27
CDR3nt: TGTGCAACACGGTCGGGTGCAACTAATGAAAAACTGTTTTTT
CDR3aa: CATRSGATNEKLFF

j_gene: TRBJ1-2
d_gene: TRBD1
len: 15
abundance: .
v_gene: TRBV28
CDR3nt: TGTGCCAGCAGCGAGGGACAGTCAGCCTTCTACGGCTACACCTTC
CDR3aa: CASSEGQSAFYGYTF

j_gene: TRBJ2-5
d_gene: .
len: 11
abundance: .
v_gene: TRBV5-4
CDR3nt: TGTGCCAGCAGCGCACAAGAGACCCAGTACTTC
CDR3aa: CASSAQETQYF

j_gene: TRBJ2-1
d_gene: .
len: 12
abundance: .
v_gene: TRBV10-3
CDR3nt: TGTGCCATCAGTGAGTACCTCAATGAGCAGTTCTTC
CDR3aa: CAISEYLNEQFF

j_gene: TRBJ2-1
d_gene: TRBD1
len: 16
abundance: .
v_gene: TRBV4-3
CDR3nt: TGCGCCAGCAGCCAGTTGACAGGGGTTAACTACAATGAGCAGTTCTTC
CDR3aa: CASSQLTGVNYNEQFF

j_gene: TRBJ2-6
d_gene: TRBD2
len: 17
abundance: many
v_gene: TRBV4-2
CDR3nt: TGTGCCAGCAGCCAAGATGCGGGGGTAGCTGGGGCCAACGTCCTGACTTTC
CDR3aa: CASSQDAGVAGANVLTF

j_gene: TRBJ1-4
d_gene: TRBD1
len: 16
abundance: .
v_gene: TRBV5-6
CDR3nt: TGTGCCAGCAGCTCTTGGACTACCGACAGGGCTGAAAAACTGTTTTTT
CDR3aa: CASSSWTTDRAEKLFF

j_gene: TRBJ1-4
d_gene: .
len: 11
abundance: .
v_gene: TRBV30
CDR3nt: TGTGCCTGGAGTGTTGGGGAAAAACTGTTTTTT
CDR3aa: CAWSVGEKLFF

j_gene: TRBJ2-6
d_gene: .
len: 13
abundance: .
v_gene: TRBV19
CDR3nt: TGTGCCAGTAGTATTAGTGGGGCCAACGTCCTGACTTTC
CDR3aa: CASSISGANVLTF

j_gene: TRBJ1-1
d_gene: .
len: 15
abundance: .
v_gene: TRBV27
CDR3nt: TGTGCCAGCAAGGTCGGTCGACAGAGACGCACTGAAGCTTTCTTT
CDR3aa: CASKVGRQRRTEAFF

j_gene: TRBJ2-2
d_gene: TRBD1
len: 16
abundance: .
v_gene: TRBV7-6
CDR3nt: TGTGCCAGCAGACATTTCGACAGGGCGGACACCGGGGAGCTGTTTTTT
CDR3aa: CASRHFDRADTGELFF

j_gene: TRBJ2-2
d_gene: .
len: 15
abundance: .
v_gene: TRBV15
CDR3nt: TGTGCCACCAGCAGAGGCTACAGCCGCACCGGGGAGCTGTTTTTT
CDR3aa: CATSRGYSRTGELFF

j_gene: TRBJ2-6
d_gene: .
len: 15
abundance: .
v_gene: TRBV6-5
CDR3nt: TGTGCCAGCCGCCCCGTGAGCTCTGGGGCCAACGTCCTGACTTTC
CDR3aa: CASRPVSSGANVLTF

j_gene: TRBJ2-2
d_gene: TRBD2
len: 15
abundance: .
v_gene: TRBV2
CDR3nt: TGTGCCAGCAGTCGACTAGCGCCTAACACCGGGGAGCTGTTTTTT
CDR3aa: CASSRLAPNTGELFF

j_gene: TRBJ2-5
d_gene: .
len: 14
abundance: many
v_gene: TRBV10-2
CDR3nt: TGCGCCAGCAGTGACAACCGGCGAGATGGGACCCAGTACTTC
CDR3aa: CASSDNRRDGTQYF

j_gene: TRBJ2-7
d_gene: .
len: 19
abundance: .
v_gene: TRBV28
CDR3nt: TGTGCCAGCAGTTTATTTCCCAGGTCGCATAGCGGCCCTCCCTACGAGCAGTACTTC
CDR3aa: CASSLFPRSHSGPPYEQYF

j_gene: TRBJ2-7
d_gene: TRBD1
len: 14
abundance: .
v_gene: TRBV28
CDR3nt: TGTGCCAGCAGCGAGACAGGGCTGAAGTACGAGCAGTACTTC
CDR3aa: CASSETGLKYEQYF

j_gene: TRBJ1-6
d_gene: TRBD1
len: 14
abundance: many
v_gene: TRBV6-1
CDR3nt: TGTGCCAGCAGCGGGACAGAAGATAATTCACCCCTCCACTTT
CDR3aa: CASSGTEDNSPLHF

j_gene: TRBJ1-2
d_gene: .
len: 11
abundance: .
v_gene: TRBV28
CDR3nt: TGTGCCAGTCAAAAGCTCTATGGCTACACCTTC
CDR3aa: CASQKLYGYTF

j_gene: TRBJ1-2
d_gene: .
len: 13
abundance: .
v_gene: TRBV25-1
CDR3nt: TGTGCCAGCAGTGTAGTAGCCACGGGTGGCTACACCTTC
CDR3aa: CASSVVATGGYTF

j_gene: TRBJ1-6
d_gene: .
len: 12
abundance: few
v_gene: TRBV1
CDR3nt: TGCACCACCTTGGATGATAATTCACCCCTCCACTTT
CDR3aa: CTTLDDNSPLHF

j_gene: TRBJ2-2
d_gene: .
len: 16
abundance: .
v_gene: TRBV4-2
CDR3nt: TGTGCCAGCAGCCAAGATTTTAGGGCAGGCACCGGGGAGCTGTTTTTT
CDR3aa: CASSQDFRAGTGELFF

j_gene: TRBJ2-7
d_gene: .
len: 15
abundance: few
v_gene: TRBV19
CDR3nt: TGTGCCAGTAGCACCGGGACTCCCAGCTCCTACGAGCAGTACTTC
CDR3aa: CASSTGTPSSYEQYF

j_gene: TRBJ2-7
d_gene: .
len: 14
abundance: many
v_gene: TRBV15
CDR3nt: TGTGCCACCAGCCCCGAGGGGGTGGGTTACGAGCAGTACTTC
CDR3aa: CATSPEGVGYEQYF

j_gene: TRBJ2-7
d_gene: TRBD2
len: 13
abundance: .
v_gene: TRBV18
CDR3nt: TGTGCCAGCTCGCCCAGCGGGAGGGGCGAGCAGTACTTC
CDR3aa: CASSPSGRGEQYF

j_gene: TRBJ1-5
d_gene: .
len: 13
abundance: many
v_gene: TRBV2
CDR3nt: TGTGCCGCCGGGGCAAATAGCAATCAGCCCCAGCATTTT
CDR3aa: CAAGANSNQPQHF

j_gene: TRBJ2-4
d_gene: .
len: 14
abundance: .
v_gene: TRBV9
CDR3nt: TGTGCCAGCAGCGTGGGGGTTAACCAAAACATTCAGTACTTC
CDR3aa: CASSVGVNQNIQYF

j_gene: TRBJ2-7
d_gene: TRBD1
len: 16
abundance: .
v_gene: TRBV27
CDR3nt: TGTGCCAGCAGTCCCCTTCAGACAGGGGGCTCTAGCGAGCAGTACTTC
CDR3aa: CASSPLQTGGSSEQYF

j_gene: TRBJ2-1
d_gene: TRBD2
len: 17
abundance: .
v_gene: TRBV4-3
CDR3nt: TGCGCCAGCAGCCAAGATGGGGCCGGGAGGGCCTACAATGAGCAGTTCTTC
CDR3aa: CASSQDGAGRAYNEQFF

j_gene: TRBJ2-1
d_gene: .
len: 15
abundance: once
v_gene: TRBV15
CDR3nt: TGTGCCACCAGCAGAGATGGGGGGTCCTACAATGAGCAGTTCTTC
CDR3aa: CATSRDGGSYNEQFF

j_gene: TRBJ1-5
d_gene: .
len: 15
abundance: .
v_gene: TRBV4-2
CDR3nt: TGTGCCAGCAGCCAAGAGTGGACGGTGCGTGGGCCCCAGCATTTT
CDR3aa: CASSQEWTVRGPQHF

j_gene: TRBJ2-7
d_gene: .
len: 17
abundance: .
v_gene: TRBV18
CDR3nt: TGTGCCAGCTCACGAGGCCCTAGCGCCGAAAACTCCTACGAGCAGTACTTC
CDR3aa: CASSRGPSAENSYEQYF

j_gene: TRBJ1-5
d_gene: .
len: 14
abundance: .
v_gene: TRBV19
CDR3nt: TGTGCCAGTAGTCGCGGGGGCCTCAATCAGCCCCAGCATTTT
CDR3aa: CASSRGGLNQPQHF

j_gene: TRBJ1-3
d_gene: .
len: 16
abundance: .
v_gene: TRBV15
CDR3nt: TGTGCCACAAGGGATTTGGGCTCACCTTCTGGAAACACCATATATTTT
CDR3aa: CATRDLGSPSGNTIYF

j_gene: TRBJ1-5
d_gene: TRBD1
len: 16
abundance: .
v_gene: TRBV15
CDR3nt: TGTGCCACCAGCAGAGAAAGACAGGGTGAAGGTCAGCCCCAGCATTTT
CDR3aa: CATSRERQGEGQPQHF

j_gene: TRBJ2-1
d_gene: TRBD2
len: 16
abundance: .
v_gene: TRBV5-1
CDR3nt: TGCGCCAGCAGCCTAAAGACTAGCGGGAGTCTCCATGAGCAGTTCTTC
CDR3aa: CASSLKTSGSLHEQFF

j_gene: TRBJ2-7
d_gene: TRBD1
len: 15
abundance: .
v_gene: TRBV6-1
CDR3nt: TGTGCCACGCGACCGGGACAGGGGAACTCCTACGAGCAGTACTTC
CDR3aa: CATRPGQGNSYEQYF

j_gene: TRBJ2-2
d_gene: TRBD2
len: 16
abundance: once
v_gene: TRBV4-2
CDR3nt: TGTGCCAGCAGCCTGGGGACTAGCGGGAGAACCGGGGAGCTGTTTTTT
CDR3aa: CASSLGTSGRTGELFF

j_gene: TRBJ2-1
d_gene: .
len: 14
abundance: .
v_gene: TRBV27
CDR3nt: TGTGCCAGCAGGTTTCGTGGGGAATACAATGAGCAGTTCTTC
CDR3aa: CASRFRGEYNEQFF

j_gene: TRBJ1-4
d_gene: .
len: 15
abundance: .
v_gene: TRBV18
CDR3nt: TGTGCCAGCTCAACAAACAGGCGGGTCAATGAAAAACTGTTTTTT
CDR3aa: CASSTNRRVNEKLFF

j_gene: TRBJ2-2
d_gene: .
len: 16
abundance: once
v_gene: TRBV5-1
CDR3nt: TGCGCCAGCAGCTTGGACGGGAGAGTTAACACCGGGGAGCTGTTTTTT
CDR3aa: CASSLDGRVNTGELFF

j_gene: TRBJ2-1
d_gene: .
len: 16
abundance: .
v_gene: TRBV27
CDR3nt: TGTGCCAGCAGTTTAGTTTCCCAGGGCCCTGACAATGAGCAGTTCTTC
CDR3aa: CASSLVSQGPDNEQFF